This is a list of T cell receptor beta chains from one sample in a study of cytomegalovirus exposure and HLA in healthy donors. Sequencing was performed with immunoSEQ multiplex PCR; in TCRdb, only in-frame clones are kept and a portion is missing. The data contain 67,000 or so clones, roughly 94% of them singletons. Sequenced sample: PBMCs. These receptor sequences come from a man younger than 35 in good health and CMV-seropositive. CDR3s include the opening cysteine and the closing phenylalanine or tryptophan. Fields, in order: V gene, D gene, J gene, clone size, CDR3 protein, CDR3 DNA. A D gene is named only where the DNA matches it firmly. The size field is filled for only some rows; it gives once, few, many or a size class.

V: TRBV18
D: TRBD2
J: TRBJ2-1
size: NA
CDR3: CASSPPLAGVQNEQFF
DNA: TGTGCCAGCTCACCACCGCTCGCGGGAGTTCAGAATGAGCAGTTCTTC

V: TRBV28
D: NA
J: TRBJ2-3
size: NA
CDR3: CASSSTSRQPMDTQYF
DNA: TGTGCCAGCAGTTCCACCTCGAGGCAACCCATGGATACGCAGTATTTT

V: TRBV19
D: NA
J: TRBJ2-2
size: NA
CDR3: CATAMLHKDMNTGELFF
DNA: TGTGCCACTGCCATGTTACACAAGGACATGAACACCGGGGAGCTGTTTTTT

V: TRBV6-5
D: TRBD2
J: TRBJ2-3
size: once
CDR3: CASNSGTSPTDTQYF
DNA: TGTGCCAGCAATTCTGGGACTAGCCCTACAGATACGCAGTATTTT

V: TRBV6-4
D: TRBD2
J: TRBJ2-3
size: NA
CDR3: CASSDSPSGEADTQYF
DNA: TGTGCCAGCAGTGACTCGCCTAGCGGGGAGGCAGATACGCAGTATTTT

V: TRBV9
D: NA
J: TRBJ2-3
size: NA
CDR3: CASSVGPGVTDTQYF
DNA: TGTGCCAGCAGCGTAGGACCGGGGGTCACAGATACGCAGTATTTT

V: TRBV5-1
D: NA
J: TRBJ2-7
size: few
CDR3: CASSRLTDGTYEQYF
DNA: TGCGCCAGCAGCCGACTTACCGACGGGACCTACGAGCAGTACTTC

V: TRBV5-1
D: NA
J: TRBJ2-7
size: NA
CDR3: CASSLVPETYEQYF
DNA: TGCGCCAGCAGCTTGGTGCCGGAGACCTACGAGCAGTACTTC

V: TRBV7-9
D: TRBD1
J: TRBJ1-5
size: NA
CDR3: CASSSGQGMGNQPQHF
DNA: TGTGCCAGCAGCTCGGGACAGGGAATGGGCAATCAGCCCCAGCATTTT

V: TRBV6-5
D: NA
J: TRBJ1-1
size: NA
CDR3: CASSYFGQANTEAFF
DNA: TGTGCCAGCAGTTACTTTGGACAAGCGAACACTGAAGCTTTCTTT

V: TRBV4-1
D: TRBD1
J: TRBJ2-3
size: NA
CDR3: CASSQEPFGQGTQYF
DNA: TGCGCCAGCAGCCAAGAACCTTTTGGACAGGGTACGCAGTATTTT

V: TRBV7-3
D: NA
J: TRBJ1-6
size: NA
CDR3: CASSLESGQTPLHF
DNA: TGTGCCAGCAGCCTTGAGAGCGGACAGACACCCCTCCACTTT

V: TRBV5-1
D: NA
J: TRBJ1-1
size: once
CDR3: CASSLRPGGANTEAFF
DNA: TGCGCCAGCAGCTTGCGACCGGGTGGGGCTAACACTGAAGCTTTCTTT

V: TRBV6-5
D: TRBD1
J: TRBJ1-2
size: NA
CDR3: CASRPATGGDGYTF
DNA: TGTGCCAGCAGGCCCGCCACAGGGGGTGATGGCTACACCTTC

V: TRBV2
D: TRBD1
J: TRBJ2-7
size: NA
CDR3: CAGKTGVVSEQYF
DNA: TGTGCCGGTAAGACAGGGGTAGTCAGCGAGCAGTACTTC

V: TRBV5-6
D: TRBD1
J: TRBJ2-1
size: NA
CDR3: CASSNFDREYNEQFF
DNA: TGTGCCAGCAGCAATTTCGACAGGGAGTACAATGAGCAGTTCTTC